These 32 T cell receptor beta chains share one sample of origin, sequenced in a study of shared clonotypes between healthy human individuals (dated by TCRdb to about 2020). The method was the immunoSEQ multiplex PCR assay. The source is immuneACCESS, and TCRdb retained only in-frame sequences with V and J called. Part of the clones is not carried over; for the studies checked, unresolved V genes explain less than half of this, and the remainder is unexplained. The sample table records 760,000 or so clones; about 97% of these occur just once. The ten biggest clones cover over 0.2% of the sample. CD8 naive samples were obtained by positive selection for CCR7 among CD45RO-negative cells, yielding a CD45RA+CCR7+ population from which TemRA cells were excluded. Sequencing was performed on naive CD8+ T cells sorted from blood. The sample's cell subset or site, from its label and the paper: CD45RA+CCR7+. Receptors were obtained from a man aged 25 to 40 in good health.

For the CDR3, the DNA is TGTGCCAGCAGTTACTCGAGACAGGGCCACGAGCAGTACTTC. Amino acid sequence: CASSYSRQGHEQYF. The chain is built from TRBV6-5 and TRBJ2-7; 7 bases align to TRBD1. Germline CDR1 reads MNHEY; CDR2 reads SVGAGI. This CDR3 contains 14 residues. After removal of 0 bases from V and 5 bases from J, the junction contained 4 bases not matched to a gene.

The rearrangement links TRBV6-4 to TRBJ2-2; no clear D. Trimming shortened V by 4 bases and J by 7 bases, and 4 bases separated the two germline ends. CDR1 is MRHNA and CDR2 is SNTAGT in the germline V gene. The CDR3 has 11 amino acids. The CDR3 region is CASSGNGELFF. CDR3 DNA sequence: TGTGCCAGCAGTGGAAACGGGGAGCTGTTTTTT.

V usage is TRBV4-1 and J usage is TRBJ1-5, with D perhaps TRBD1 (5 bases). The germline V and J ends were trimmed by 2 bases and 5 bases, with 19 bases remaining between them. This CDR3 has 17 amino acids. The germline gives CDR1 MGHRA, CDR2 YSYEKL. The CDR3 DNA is TGCGCCAGCAGCCAAAGGCCCTCGAGGGGCAATGATCAGCCCCAGCATTTT. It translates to CASSQRPSRGNDQPQHF.

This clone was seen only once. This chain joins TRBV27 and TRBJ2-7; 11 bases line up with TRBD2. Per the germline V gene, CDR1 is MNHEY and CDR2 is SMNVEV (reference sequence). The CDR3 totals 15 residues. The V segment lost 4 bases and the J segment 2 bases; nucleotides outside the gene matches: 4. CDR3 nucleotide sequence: TGTGCCAGCAGTTCCCTAGCGGGAGGAACCTACGAGCAGTACTTC. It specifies CASSSLAGGTYEQYF.

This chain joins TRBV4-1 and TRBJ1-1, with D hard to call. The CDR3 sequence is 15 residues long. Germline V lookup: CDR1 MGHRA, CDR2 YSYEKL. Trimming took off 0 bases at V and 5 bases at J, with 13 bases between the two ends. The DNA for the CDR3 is TGCGCCAGCAGCCAAGATATTCGGGGAATGACTGAAGCTTTCTTT. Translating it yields CASSQDIRGMTEAFF.

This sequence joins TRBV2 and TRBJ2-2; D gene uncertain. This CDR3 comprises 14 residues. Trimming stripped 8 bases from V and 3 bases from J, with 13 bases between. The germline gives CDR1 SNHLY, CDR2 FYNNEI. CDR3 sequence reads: CASVPAAYTGELFF. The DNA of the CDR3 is TGTGCCAGCGTCCCCGCGGCCTACACCGGGGAGCTGTTTTTT. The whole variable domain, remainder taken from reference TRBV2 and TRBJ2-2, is EPEVTQTPSHQVTQMGQEVILRCVPISNHLYFYWYRQILGQKVEFLVSFYNNEISEKSEIFDDQFSVERPDGSNFTLKIRSTKLEDSAMYFCASVPAAYTGELFFGEGSRLTVL.

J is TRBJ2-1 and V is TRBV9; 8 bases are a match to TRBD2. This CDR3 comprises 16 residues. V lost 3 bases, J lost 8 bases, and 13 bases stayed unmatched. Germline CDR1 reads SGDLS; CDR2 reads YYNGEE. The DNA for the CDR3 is TGTGCCAGCAGCGCTGGGGGGACTAGTGGATGGGATGAGCAGTTCTTC. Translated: CASSAGGTSGWDEQFF.

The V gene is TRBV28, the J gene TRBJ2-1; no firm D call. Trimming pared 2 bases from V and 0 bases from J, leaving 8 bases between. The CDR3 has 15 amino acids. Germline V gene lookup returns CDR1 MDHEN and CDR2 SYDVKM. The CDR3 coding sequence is TGTGCCAGCAGTTTAGCGGTCAGCTCCTACAATGAGCAGTTCTTC. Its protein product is CASSLAVSSYNEQFF.

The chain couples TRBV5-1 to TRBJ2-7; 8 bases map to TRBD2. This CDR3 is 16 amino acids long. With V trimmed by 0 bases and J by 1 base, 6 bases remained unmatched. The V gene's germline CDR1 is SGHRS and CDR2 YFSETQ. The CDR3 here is CASSLEGLGTSYEQYF. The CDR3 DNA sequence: TGCGCCAGCAGCTTGGAGGGACTAGGTACTTCCTACGAGCAGTACTTC.

CDR3: CASGSGDEQFF. CDR3 nucleotides: TGTGCTAGTGGTTCGGGGGATGAGCAGTTCTTC. The J gene is TRBJ2-1, the V gene TRBV12-5; D perhaps matches TRBD2 (6 bases). There are 11 residues in the CDR3. Germline loops: CDR1 LGHNT, CDR2 FRNRAP. V lost 4 bases to trimming and J lost 8 bases, with 6 bases between them.

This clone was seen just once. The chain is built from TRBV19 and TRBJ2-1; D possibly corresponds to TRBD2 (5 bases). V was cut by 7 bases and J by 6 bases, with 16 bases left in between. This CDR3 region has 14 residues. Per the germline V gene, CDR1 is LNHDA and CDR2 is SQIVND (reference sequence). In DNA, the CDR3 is TGTGCCAGTATGAGGCCTAGCCCTTTCAATGAGCAGTTCTTC. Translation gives CASMRPSPFNEQFF.

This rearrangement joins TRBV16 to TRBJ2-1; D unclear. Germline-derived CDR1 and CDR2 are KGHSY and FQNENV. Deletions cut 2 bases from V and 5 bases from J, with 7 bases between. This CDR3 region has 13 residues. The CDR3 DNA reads TGTGCCAGCAGCCAACTTGGAAACAATGAGCAGTTCTTC. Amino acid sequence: CASSQLGNNEQFF.

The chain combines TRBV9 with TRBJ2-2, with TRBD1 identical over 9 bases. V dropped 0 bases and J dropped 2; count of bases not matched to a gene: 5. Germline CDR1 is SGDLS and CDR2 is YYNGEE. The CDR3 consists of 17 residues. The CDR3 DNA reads TGTGCCAGCAGCGTAGCCGGGACAGGGCACAACACCGGGGAGCTGTTTTTT. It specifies CASSVAGTGHNTGELFF. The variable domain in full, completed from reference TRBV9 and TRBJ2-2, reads DSGVTQTPKHLITATGQRVTLRCSPRSGDLSVYWYQQSLDQGLQFLIQYYNGEERAKGNILERFSAQQFPDLHSELNLSSLELGDSALYFCASSVAGTGHNTGELFFGEGSRLTVL.

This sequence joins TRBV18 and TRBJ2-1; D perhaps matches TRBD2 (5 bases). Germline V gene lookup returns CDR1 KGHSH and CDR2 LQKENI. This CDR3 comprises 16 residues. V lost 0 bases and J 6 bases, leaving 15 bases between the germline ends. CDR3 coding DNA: TGTGCCAGCTCACCACCGCGAGAGGGCCTAGGCAATGAGCAGTTCTTC. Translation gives CASSPPREGLGNEQFF.

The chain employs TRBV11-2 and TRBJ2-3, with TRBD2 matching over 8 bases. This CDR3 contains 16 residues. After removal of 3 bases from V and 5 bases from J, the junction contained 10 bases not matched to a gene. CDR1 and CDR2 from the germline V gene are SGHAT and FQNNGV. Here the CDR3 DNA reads TGTGCCAGCAGCTTTGGAAGAGCGGGAGCGTTAGATACGCAGTATTTT. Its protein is CASSFGRAGALDTQYF. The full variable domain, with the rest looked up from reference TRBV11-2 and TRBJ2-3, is EAGVAQSPRYKIIEKRQSVAFWCNPISGHATLYWYQQILGQGPKLLIQFQNNGVVDDSQLPKDRFSAERLKGVDSTLKIQPAKLEDSAVYLCASSFGRAGALDTQYFGPGTRLTVL.

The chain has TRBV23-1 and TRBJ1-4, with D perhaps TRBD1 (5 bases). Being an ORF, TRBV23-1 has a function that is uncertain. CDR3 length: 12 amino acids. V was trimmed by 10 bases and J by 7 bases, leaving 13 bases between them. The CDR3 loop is CATLGGSEKLFF. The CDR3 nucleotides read TGCGCCACGCTCGGGGGAAGTGAAAAACTGTTTTTT.

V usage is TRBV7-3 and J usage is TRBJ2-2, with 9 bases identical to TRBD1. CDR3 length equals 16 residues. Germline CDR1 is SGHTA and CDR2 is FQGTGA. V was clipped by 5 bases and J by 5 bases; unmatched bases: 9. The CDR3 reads CASSVIGTGNTGELFF. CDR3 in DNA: TGTGCCAGCAGCGTAATCGGGACAGGGAATACCGGGGAGCTGTTTTTT.

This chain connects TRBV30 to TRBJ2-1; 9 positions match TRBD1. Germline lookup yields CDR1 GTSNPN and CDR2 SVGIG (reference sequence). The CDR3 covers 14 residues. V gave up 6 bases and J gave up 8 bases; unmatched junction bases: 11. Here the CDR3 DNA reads TGTGCCTGTTCTATCCGGGACAGGGACCATGAGCAGTTCTTC. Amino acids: CACSIRDRDHEQFF.

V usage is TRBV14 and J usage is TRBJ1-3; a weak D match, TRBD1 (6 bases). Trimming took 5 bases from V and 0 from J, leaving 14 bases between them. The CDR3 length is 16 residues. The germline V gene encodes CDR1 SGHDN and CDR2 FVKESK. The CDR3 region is CASSTRTAFSGNTIYF. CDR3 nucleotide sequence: TGTGCCAGCAGCACAAGGACAGCCTTCTCTGGAAACACCATATATTTT.

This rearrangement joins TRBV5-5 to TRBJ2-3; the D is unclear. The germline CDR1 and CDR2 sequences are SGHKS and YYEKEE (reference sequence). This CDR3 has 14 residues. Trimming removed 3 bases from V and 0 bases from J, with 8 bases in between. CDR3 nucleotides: TGTGCCAGCAGCTCTGACCGTAGCACAGATACGCAGTATTTT. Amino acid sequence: CASSSDRSTDTQYF. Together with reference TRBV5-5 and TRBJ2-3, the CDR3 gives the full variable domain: DAGVTQSPTHLIKTRGQQVTLRCSPISGHKSVSWYQQVLGQGPQFIFQYYEKEERGRGNFPDRFSARQFPNYSSELNVNALLLGDSALYLCASSSDRSTDTQYFGPGTRLTVL.

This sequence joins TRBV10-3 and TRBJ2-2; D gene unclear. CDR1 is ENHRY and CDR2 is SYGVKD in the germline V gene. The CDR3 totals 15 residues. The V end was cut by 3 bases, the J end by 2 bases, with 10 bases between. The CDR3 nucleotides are TGTGCCATCAGTGACGGCCACACAAACACCGGGGAGCTGTTTTTT. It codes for CAISDGHTNTGELFF.

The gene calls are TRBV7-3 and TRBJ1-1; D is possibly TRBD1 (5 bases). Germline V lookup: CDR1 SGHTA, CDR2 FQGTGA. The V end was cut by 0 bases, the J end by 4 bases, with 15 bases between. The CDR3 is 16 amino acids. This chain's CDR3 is CASSLTGTEVATEAFF. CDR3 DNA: TGTGCCAGCAGCTTAACCGGGACCGAGGTTGCCACTGAAGCTTTCTTT.

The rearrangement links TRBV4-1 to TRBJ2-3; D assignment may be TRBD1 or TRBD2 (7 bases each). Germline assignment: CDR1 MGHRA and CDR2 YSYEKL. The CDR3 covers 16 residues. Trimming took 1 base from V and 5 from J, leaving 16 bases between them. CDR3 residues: CASSQVGRGGQDTQYF. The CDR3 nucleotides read TGCGCCAGCAGCCAAGTGGGCAGGGGGGGACAAGATACGCAGTATTTT.

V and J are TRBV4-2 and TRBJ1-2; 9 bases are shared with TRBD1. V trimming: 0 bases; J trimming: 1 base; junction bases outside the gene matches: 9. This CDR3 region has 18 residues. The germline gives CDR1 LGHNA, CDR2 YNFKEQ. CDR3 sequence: CASSQEIGDRGFNYGYTF. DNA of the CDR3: TGTGCCAGCAGCCAAGAAATAGGAGACAGGGGGTTTAACTATGGCTACACCTTC.

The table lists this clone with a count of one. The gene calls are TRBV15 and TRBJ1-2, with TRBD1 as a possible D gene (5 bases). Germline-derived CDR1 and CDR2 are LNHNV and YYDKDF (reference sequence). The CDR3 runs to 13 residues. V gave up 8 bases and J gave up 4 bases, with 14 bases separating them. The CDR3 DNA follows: TGTGCCACCCGAGCCGGTGGGGGCTATGGCTACACCTTC. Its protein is CATRAGGGYGYTF. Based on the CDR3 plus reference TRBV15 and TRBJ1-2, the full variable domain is DAMVIQNPRYQVTQFGKPVTLSCSQTLNHNVMYWYQQKSSQAPKLLFHYYDKDFNNEADTPDNFQSRRPNTSFCFLDIRSPGLGDTAMYLCATRAGGGYGYTFGSGTRLTVV.

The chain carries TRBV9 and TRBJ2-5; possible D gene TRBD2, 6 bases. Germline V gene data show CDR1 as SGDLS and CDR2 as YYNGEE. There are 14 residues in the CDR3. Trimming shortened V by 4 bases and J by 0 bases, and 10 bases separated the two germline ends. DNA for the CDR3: TGTGCCAGCAGCTCGGGGGACTACCAAGAGACCCAGTACTTC. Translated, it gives CASSSGDYQETQYF.

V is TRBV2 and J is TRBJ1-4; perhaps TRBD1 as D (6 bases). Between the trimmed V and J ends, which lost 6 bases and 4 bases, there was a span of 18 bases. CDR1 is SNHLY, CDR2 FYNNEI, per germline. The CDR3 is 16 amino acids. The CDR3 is CASSGTGSGDNEKLFF. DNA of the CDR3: TGTGCCAGCAGCGGTACAGGGAGCGGCGATAATGAAAAACTGTTTTTT. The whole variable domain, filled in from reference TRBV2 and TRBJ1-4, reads EPEVTQTPSHQVTQMGQEVILRCVPISNHLYFYWYRQILGQKVEFLVSFYNNEISEKSEIFDDQFSVERPDGSNFTLKIRSTKLEDSAMYFCASSGTGSGDNEKLFFGSGTQLSVL.

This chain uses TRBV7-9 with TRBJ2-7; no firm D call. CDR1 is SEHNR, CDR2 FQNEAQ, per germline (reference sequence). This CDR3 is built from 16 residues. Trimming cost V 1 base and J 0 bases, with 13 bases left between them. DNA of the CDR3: TGTGCCAGCAGCTTAGGTCTTGGTCTGGGCTCCTACGAGCAGTACTTC. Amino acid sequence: CASSLGLGLGSYEQYF.

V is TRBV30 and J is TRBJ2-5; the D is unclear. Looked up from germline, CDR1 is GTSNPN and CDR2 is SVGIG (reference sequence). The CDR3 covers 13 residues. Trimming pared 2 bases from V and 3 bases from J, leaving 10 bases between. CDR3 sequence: CAWSKAEEETQYF. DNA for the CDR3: TGTGCCTGGAGTAAGGCAGAAGAAGAGACCCAGTACTTC.

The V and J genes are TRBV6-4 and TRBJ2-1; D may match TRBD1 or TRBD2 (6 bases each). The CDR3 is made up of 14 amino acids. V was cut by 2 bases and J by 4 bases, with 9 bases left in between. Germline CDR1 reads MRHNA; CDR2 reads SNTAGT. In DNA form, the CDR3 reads TGTGCCAGCAGTGACGGGGGGCTGTACAATGAGCAGTTCTTC. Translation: CASSDGGLYNEQFF.

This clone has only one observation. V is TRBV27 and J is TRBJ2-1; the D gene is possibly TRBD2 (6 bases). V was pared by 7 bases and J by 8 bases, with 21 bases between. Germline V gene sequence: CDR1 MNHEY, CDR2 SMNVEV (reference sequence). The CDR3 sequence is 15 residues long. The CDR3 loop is CASIPAGRLRDEQFF. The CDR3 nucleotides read TGTGCCAGCATCCCCGCGGGACGGCTACGCGATGAGCAGTTCTTC.

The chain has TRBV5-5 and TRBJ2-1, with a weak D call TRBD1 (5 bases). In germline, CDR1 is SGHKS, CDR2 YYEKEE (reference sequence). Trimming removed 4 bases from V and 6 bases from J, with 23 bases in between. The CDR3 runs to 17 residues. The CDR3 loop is CASSPQGNALELNEQFF. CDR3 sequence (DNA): TGTGCCAGCAGCCCCCAGGGTAACGCCTTGGAACTCAATGAGCAGTTCTTC. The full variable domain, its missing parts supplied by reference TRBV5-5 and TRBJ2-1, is DAGVTQSPTHLIKTRGQQVTLRCSPISGHKSVSWYQQVLGQGPQFIFQYYEKEERGRGNFPDRFSARQFPNYSSELNVNALLLGDSALYLCASSPQGNALELNEQFFGPGTRLTVL.